This T cell receptor (beta chain) was sequenced in a study of CD8 T cells in ankylosing spondylitis. CDR3 length equals 14 residues. Trimming took 5 bases from V and 6 from J, leaving 16 bases between them. TCRdb analysed the 5' RACE reads with MiXCR anew, one entry per CDR3 protein. This sample carries around 340,000 distinct CDR3 sequences, more than 20% of them seen once, and the ten largest clones take about an eighth. The TCR originated in a male donor with ankylosing spondylitis or in good health (not recorded which). The sequenced sample was blood, either unsorted or a sorted T cell fraction (not recorded which). This sequence joins TRBV12-3 or TRBV12-4 and TRBJ1-2; D may be TRBD1 (5 bases). The CDR3 DNA is TGTGCCAGCAGTCCCTGGGTGGGGGATGATGGCTACACCTTC. Protein: CASSPWVGDDGYTF.